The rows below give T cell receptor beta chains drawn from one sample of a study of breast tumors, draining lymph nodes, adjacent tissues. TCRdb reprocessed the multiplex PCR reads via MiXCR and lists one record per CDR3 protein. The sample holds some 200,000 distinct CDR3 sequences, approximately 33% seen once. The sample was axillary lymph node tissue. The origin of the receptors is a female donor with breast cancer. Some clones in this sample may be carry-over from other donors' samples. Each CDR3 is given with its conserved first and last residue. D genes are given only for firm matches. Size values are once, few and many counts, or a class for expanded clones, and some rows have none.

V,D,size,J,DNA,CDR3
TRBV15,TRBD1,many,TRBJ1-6,TGTGCCACCAGAGACAGGGGAAGTTCACCCCTCCACTTT,CATRDRGSSPLHF
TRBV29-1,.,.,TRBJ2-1,TGCAGCTTGTACGGAGAAAGCTCCTACAATGAGCAGTTCTTC,CSLYGESSYNEQFF
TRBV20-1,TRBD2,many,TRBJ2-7,TGCAGTGCTAGAGTGGGACTAGCGGGCTACGAGCAGTACTTC,CSARVGLAGYEQYF
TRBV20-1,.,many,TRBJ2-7,TGCAGTGCTAGAGATGATGATAGCAGCCGACGCTACGAGCAGTACTTC,CSARDDDSSRRYEQYF
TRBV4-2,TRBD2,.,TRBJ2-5,TGTGCCAGCAGACCACTAGCGGGGGGAGGAGAGACCCAGTACTTC,CASRPLAGGGETQYF
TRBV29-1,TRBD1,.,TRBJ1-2,TGCAGCGTGCGCCCAGGGGGTGCTAACTATGGCTACACCTTC,CSVRPGGANYGYTF
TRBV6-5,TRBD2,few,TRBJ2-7,TGTGCCAGCAGTTCGGGACTAGCGGGGGTATCCTACGAGCAGTACTTC,CASSSGLAGVSYEQYF
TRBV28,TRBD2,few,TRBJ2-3,TGTGCCAGCAGTTCCCGACTAGCGGGAGTTTCAGATACGCAGTATTTT,CASSSRLAGVSDTQYF
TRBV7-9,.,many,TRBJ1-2,TGTGCCAGCAGCCCCCAGGAGGTCAACTATGGCTACACCTTC,CASSPQEVNYGYTF
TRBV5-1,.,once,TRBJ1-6,TGCGCCAGCAGCTTGGCCCTTAGGACAGACATAATCCACTTT,CASSLALRTDIIHF
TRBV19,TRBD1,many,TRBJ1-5,TGTGCCAGTAGTATAACAGGGGAAGGCAATCAGCCCCAGCATTTT,CASSITGEGNQPQHF
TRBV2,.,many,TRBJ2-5,TGTGCCAGCAACTTTGGACAGACGCAAGAGACCCAGTACTTC,CASNFGQTQETQYF
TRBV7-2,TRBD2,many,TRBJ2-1,TGTGCCAGCAGATTGACTAGCGGGAGGTACGATGAGCAGTTCTTC,CASRLTSGRYDEQFF
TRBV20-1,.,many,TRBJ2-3,TGCAGTGCTAGAGATGACCGGAGGGGTCCGGATACGCAGTATTTT,CSARDDRRGPDTQYF
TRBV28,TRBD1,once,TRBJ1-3,TGTGCCAGCAGGCGTCCAGGGGGGCCCCCCGCAGGAAACACCATATATTTT,CASRRPGGPPAGNTIYF
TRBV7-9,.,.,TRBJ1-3,TGTGCCAGCAGCTTAATGGCCGGGGTCCGGAACGCCATATATTTT,CASSLMAGVRNAIYF
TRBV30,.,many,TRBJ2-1,TGTGCCTGGAGTGTACTTGTGGCCACCTACAATGAGCAGTTCTTC,CAWSVLVATYNEQFF
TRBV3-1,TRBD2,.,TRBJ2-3,TGTGCCAGCAGTTTAGCGGGACTAGCCGCAGATACGCAGTATTTT,CASSLAGLAADTQYF
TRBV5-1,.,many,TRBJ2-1,TGCGCCAGCAGCCTGGCAGGGGCCCCCTACAATGAGCAGTTCTTC,CASSLAGAPYNEQFF
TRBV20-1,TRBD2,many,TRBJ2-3,TGCAGTGGGAAGCGGGGATCTTATACGCAGTATTTT,CSGKRGSYTQYF
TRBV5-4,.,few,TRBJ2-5,TGTGCCAGCAGCGTCTCGACAGCGACCCAAGAGACCCAGTACTTC,CASSVSTATQETQYF
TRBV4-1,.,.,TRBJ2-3,TGCGCCAGCAGCCCCTGGAGGGGGGAGGGTGGCACAGATACGCAGTATTTT,CASSPWRGEGGTDTQYF
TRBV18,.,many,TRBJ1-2,TGTGCCAGCTCACCCGGGGCAAAGGGGTATGGCTACACCTTC,CASSPGAKGYGYTF
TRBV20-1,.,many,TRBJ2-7,TGCAGTGCTACGAAACGGACAGGGAGGGCTCCCGAGCAGTACTTC,CSATKRTGRAPEQYF
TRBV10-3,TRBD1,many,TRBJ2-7,TGTGCCATCAGTGAGTCGACAGGGCACTACGAGCAGTACTTC,CAISESTGHYEQYF
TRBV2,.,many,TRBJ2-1,TGTGCCAGCAATAGCAATGAGCAGTTCTTC,CASNSNEQFF